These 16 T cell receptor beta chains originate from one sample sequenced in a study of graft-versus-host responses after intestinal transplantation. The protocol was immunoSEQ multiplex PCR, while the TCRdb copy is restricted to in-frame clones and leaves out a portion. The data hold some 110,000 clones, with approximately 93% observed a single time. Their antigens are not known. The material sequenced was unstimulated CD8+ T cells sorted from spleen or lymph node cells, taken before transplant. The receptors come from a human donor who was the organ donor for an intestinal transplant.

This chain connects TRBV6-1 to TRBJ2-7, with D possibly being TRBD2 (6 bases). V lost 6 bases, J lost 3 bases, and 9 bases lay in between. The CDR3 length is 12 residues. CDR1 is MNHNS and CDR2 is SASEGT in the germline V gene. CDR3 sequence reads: CASRGLLYEQYF. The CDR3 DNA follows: TGTGCCAGCAGGGGACTGCTCTACGAGCAGTACTTC.

The CDR3 bases are TGTGCCAGCAGCTTTAGACGGGATGAAAAACTGTTTTTT. Residues: CASSFRRDEKLFF. V usage is TRBV13 and J usage is TRBJ1-4; the D is unclear. CDR1 PRHDT and CDR2 FYEKMQ come from the germline V gene (reference sequence). Trimming shortened V by 3 bases and J by 6 bases, and 8 bases separated the two germline ends. The length of the CDR3 is 13 residues. The entire variable domain, with the rest obtained from reference TRBV13 and TRBJ1-4, is as follows: AAGVIQSPRHLIKEKRETATLKCYPIPRHDTVYWYQQGPGQDPQFLISFYEKMQSDKGSIPDRFSAQQFSDYHSELNMSSLELGDSALYFCASSFRRDEKLFFGSGTQLSVL.

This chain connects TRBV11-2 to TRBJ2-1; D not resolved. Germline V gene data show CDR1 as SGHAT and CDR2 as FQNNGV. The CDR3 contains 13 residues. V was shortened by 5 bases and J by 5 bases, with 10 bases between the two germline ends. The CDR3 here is CASSPPEDNEQFF. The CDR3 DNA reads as TGTGCCAGCAGCCCTCCGGAAGACAATGAGCAGTTCTTC.

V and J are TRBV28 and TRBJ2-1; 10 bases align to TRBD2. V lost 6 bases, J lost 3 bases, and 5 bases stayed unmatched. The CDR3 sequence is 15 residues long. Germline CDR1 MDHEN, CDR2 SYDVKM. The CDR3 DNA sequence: TGTGCCAGCAGGCCTACTAGCGGGGTCTACAATGAGCAGTTCTTC. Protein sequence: CASRPTSGVYNEQFF.

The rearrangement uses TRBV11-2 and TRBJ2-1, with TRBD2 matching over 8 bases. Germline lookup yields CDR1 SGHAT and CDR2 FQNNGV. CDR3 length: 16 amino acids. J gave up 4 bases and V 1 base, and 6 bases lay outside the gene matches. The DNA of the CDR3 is TGTGCCAGCAGCTTAGTCCGACTAGCGACTTACAATGAGCAGTTCTTC. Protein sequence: CASSLVRLATYNEQFF. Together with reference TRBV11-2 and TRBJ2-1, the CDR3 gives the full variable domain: EAGVAQSPRYKIIEKRQSVAFWCNPISGHATLYWYQQILGQGPKLLIQFQNNGVVDDSQLPKDRFSAERLKGVDSTLKIQPAKLEDSAVYLCASSLVRLATYNEQFFGPGTRLTVL.

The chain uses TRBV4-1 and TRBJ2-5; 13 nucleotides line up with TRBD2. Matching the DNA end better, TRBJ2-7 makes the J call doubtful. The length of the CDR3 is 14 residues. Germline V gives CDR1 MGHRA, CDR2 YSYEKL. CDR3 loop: CASSLTSGRYEQYF. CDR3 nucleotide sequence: TGCGCCAGCAGCCTGACTAGCGGGAGGTACGAGCAGTACTTC.

The CDR3 DNA reads TGTGCCAGCAGCTTAGCCGACAGGTCGGGATACAATGAGCAGTTCTTC. Protein: CASSLADRSGYNEQFF. The chain carries TRBV7-2 and TRBJ2-1; possible D gene TRBD1, 6 bases. The CDR3 has 16 amino acids. V shed 0 bases and J shed 4 bases, with 13 bases lying between them. The germline V gene has CDR1 SGHTA and CDR2 FQGNSA.

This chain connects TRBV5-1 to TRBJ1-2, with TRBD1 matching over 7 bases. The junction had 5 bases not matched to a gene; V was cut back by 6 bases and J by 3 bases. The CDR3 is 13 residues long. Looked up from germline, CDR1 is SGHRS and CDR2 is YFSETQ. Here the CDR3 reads CASKGDRDYGYTF. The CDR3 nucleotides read TGCGCCAGCAAGGGAGACAGGGACTATGGCTACACCTTC.

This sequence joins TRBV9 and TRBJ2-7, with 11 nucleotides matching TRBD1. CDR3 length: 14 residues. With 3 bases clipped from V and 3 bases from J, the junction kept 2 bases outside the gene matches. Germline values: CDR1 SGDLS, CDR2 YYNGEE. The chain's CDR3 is CASSGGTGGYEQYF. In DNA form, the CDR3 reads TGTGCCAGCAGCGGGGGGACAGGGGGCTACGAGCAGTACTTC.

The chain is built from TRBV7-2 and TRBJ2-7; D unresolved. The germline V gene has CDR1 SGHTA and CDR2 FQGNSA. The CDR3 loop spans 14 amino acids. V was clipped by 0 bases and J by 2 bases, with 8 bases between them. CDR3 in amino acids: CASSLAPGTYEQYF. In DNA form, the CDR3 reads TGTGCCAGCAGCTTAGCCCCGGGTACCTACGAGCAGTACTTC.

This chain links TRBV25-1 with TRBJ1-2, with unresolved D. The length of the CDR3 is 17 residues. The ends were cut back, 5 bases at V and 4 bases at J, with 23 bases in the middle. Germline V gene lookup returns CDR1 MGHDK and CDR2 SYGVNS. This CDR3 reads CASSSDEELGKIYGYTF. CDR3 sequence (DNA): TGTGCCAGCAGTAGTGATGAAGAACTGGGAAAGATCTATGGCTACACCTTC.

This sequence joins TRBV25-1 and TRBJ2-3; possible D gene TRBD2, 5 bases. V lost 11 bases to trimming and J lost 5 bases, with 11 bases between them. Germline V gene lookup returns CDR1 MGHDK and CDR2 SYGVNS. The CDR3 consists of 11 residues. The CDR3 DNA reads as TGTGCCGCGAGCCGGGGAGATACGCAGTATTTT. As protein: CAASRGDTQYF.

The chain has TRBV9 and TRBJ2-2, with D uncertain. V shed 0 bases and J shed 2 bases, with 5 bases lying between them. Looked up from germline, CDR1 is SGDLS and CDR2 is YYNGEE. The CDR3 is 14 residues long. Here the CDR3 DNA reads TGTGCCAGCAGCGTAGGCACAAACACCGGGGAGCTGTTTTTT. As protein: CASSVGTNTGELFF.

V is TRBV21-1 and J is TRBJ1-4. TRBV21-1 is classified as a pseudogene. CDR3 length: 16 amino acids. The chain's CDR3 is CASTPTDSATNEKLFF. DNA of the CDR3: TGTGCCAGCACCCCGACCGATTCTGCAACTAATGAAAAACTGTTTTTT.

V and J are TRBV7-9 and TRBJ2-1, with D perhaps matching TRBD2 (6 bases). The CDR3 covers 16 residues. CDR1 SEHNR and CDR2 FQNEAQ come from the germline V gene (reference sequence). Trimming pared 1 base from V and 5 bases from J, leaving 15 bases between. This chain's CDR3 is CASSLGGVRLDNEQFF. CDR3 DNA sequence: TGTGCCAGCAGCTTAGGGGGGGTGCGGTTGGACAATGAGCAGTTCTTC.

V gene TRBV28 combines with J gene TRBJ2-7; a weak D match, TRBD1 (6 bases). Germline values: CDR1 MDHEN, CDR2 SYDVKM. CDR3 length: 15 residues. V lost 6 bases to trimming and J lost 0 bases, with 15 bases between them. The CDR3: CASRSLRDTSYEQYF. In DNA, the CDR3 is TGTGCCAGCAGGTCACTCCGGGACACCTCCTACGAGCAGTACTTC.